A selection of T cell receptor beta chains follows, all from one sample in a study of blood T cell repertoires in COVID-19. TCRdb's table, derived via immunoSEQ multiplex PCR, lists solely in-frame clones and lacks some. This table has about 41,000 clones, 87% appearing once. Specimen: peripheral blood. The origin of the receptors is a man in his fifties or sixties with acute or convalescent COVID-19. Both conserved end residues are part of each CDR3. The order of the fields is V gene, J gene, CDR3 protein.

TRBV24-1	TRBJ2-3	CATSEGPGGTDTQYF
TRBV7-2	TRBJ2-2	CASKNYRGTGELFF
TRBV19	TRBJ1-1	CASKTQGGTEAFF
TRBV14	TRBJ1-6	CASSQDLGQGTPLHF
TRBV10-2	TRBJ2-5	CASRNRDPQGETQYF
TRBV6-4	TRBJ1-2	CASSLTANTGNYGYTF
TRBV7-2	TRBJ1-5	CASSLGSDQPQHF
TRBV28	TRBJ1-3	CASSFEGVGNTIYF
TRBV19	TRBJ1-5	CASSISGVLSNQPQHF
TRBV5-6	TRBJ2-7	CASSRDYIYEQYF
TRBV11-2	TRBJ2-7	CASSLAGLPYEQYF
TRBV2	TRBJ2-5	CASSDQASDGETQYF
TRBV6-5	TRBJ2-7	CASSEDRVWGEQYF
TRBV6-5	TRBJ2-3	CASSSLDTQYF
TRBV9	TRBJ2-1	CASAKATDSSYNEQFF
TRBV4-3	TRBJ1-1	CASSQGQGLTEAFF
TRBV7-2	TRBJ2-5	CASSQQVTSGQETQYF
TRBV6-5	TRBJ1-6	CASSYSEGEPLHF
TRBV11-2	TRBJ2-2	CASSLAAGELFF
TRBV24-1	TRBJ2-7	CATSRGAPLYEQYF
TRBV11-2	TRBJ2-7	CASSPKKGQGNYEQYF
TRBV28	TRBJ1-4	CASSLRVIANEKLFF
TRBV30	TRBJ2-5	CALSGLAQETQYF
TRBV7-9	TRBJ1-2	CASSPPGQGDGYTF
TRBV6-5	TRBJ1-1	CASRQGPRLAFF
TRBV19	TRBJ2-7	CASSLAPWGAYEQYF
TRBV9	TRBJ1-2	CASSARTTNYGYTF
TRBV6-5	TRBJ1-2	CASKDNTPVNYGYTF
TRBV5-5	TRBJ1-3	CASSAYTGAAGNTIYF
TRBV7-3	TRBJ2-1	CASSPGLAVIDEQFF
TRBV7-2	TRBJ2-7	CASSSHPPGLAGEGEQYF
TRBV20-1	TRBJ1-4	CSASRTVNEKLFF
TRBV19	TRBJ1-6	CASNLDSFNSPLHF
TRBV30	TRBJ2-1	CAWSSGALYNEQFF
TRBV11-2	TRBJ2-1	CASSLVWRGRSYNEQFF
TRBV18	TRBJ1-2	CASSLGKGANYGYTF
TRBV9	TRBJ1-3	CASSVGTGLSGNTIYF
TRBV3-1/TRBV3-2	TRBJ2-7	CASSVLDEQYF
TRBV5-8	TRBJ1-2	CASSLAQGAFGYTF
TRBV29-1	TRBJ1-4	CSALAGLGEKLFF
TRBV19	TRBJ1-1	CASRRDRIEAFF
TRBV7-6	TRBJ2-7	CASSPTADRGRTYEQYF
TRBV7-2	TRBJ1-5	CASSLGLEGQPQHF
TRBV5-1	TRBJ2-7	CASSSTTASYEQYF
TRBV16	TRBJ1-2	CASSQFRPGQGNGYTF
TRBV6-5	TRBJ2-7	CASSFDVDSTEQYF
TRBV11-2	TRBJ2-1	CASSLGTDYNEQFF
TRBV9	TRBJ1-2	CASSPSPGTGHLGYGYTF
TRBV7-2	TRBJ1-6	CASSPAPGVNSPLHF
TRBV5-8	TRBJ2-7	CASSFHREHYEQYF
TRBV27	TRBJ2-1	CASSPAGGYEQFF
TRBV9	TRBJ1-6	CASSVEGQGISPLHF
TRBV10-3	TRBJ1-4	CAARDSKNEKLFF
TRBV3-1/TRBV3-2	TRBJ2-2	CASSQDFLRRTSAIVAGELFF
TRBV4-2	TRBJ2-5	CASSQDSVAGGLQETQYF
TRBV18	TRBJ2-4	CASSEITGEVAKNIQYF
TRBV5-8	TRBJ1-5	CASSLDREIPVSNQPQHF
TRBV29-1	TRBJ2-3	CSVPGQGRDTQYF
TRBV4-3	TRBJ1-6	CASSPGTADYNSPLHF
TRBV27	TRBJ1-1	CASSPAGLYTEAFF